This TCR beta chain was captured in a study of cytomegalovirus exposure and HLA in healthy donors. In the study overall: There were some 81 million unique TCRs (from HLA-typed donors) in an early data release. Study-wide results and caveats: Analyzed later, association rates of TCRs varied across HLA loci, with DRB1 most and HLA-C fewest. In a later analysis, V- and J-gene trimming of beta chains associated with a DCLRE1C missense variant, replicated independently. Cytomegalovirus association was assigned to 170 or so TCR beta chains.

About this clone itself: Its antigen is not known.

The CDR3 totals 14 residues. V was shortened by 6 bases and J by 7 bases, with 16 bases between the two germline ends. Germline CDR1 is MNHEY and CDR2 is SMNVEV (reference sequence). Primers for the PCR totalled 60 Vbeta and 13 Jbeta. Profiled with immunoSEQ multiplex PCR; TCRdb holds only in-frame clones, not every one. Of approximately 160,000 clones detected, 75% to 85% appear once; the ten largest clones hold around 0.97%. The gene calls are TRBV27 and TRBJ2-1; D call uncertain. This TCR derives from a girl aged 2 to 9 in good health and CMV-seropositive. The sequenced material came from PBMCs. The CDR3 DNA reads as TGTGCCAGCAGGAGGTTTGATTCGGTTAATGAGCAGTTCTTC. It encodes CASRRFDSVNEQFF.